This is a list of T cell receptor beta chains from one sample in a study of T-cell memory formation after mild COVID-19. TCRdb reprocessed the 5' RACE reads via MiXCR and lists one record per CDR3 protein. The table shows about 400,000 distinct CDR3 sequences, with approximately 19% occurring only once. The sample comprised PBMCs or a T cell subset sorted from them (not recorded which). These TCRs come from a man between 18 and 35 years old who had mild COVID-19 (a few samples of this study predate the infection). Cell type and time point are not known. Each CDR3 is given with its conserved first and last residue. The D gene is left open where the match is weak. Rows may omit the clone size; those that give it use once, few, many or a size class.

J gene	D gene	clone size	V gene	CDR3 DNA	CDR3 protein
TRBJ2-3	TRBD2	few	TRBV7-9	TGTGCCAGCAGCCCACGCGGTAGCGGGACACGTGATACGCAGTATTTT	CASSPRGSGTRDTQYF
TRBJ2-1	-	few	TRBV24-1	TGTGCCACCAGTGATTATCTCGGGGCCTCACATGAGCAGTTCTTC	CATSDYLGASHEQFF
TRBJ1-1	-	-	TRBV2	TGTGCCAGCAGTGAAGAACGGAACACTGAAGCTTTCTTT	CASSEERNTEAFF
TRBJ1-2	-	-	TRBV5-1	TGCGCCAGCAGCTTCGGCCGAGGCGAGTCGATGTTAGACACCTTC	CASSFGRGESMLDTF
TRBJ2-7	-	-	TRBV4-3	TGCGCCAGCAGCCAAGAGGTAGTCAGGGTCCACGAGCAGTACTTC	CASSQEVVRVHEQYF
TRBJ1-6	TRBD1	-	TRBV12-3/TRBV12-4	TGTGCCAGCAGTTCGCATCCACAGGGGTCACCCCTCCACTTT	CASSSHPQGSPLHF
TRBJ2-3	-	-	TRBV29-1	TGCAGCGTGCATTTGACTAGTCAGGTGTCAGATACGCAGTATTTT	CSVHLTSQVSDTQYF
TRBJ2-7	-	-	TRBV6-2/TRBV6-3	TGTGCCAGCAGCCAAGACTTGCCCAACTTCGACTACGAGCAGTACTTC	CASSQDLPNFDYEQYF
TRBJ1-2	TRBD1	few	TRBV5-1	TGCGCCAGCAGCTTAAACACGGGACAGGGGGCGCAAAGCTATGGCTACACCTTC	CASSLNTGQGAQSYGYTF
TRBJ1-2	-	-	TRBV6-5	-	CASSSSAGGNGYTF
TRBJ1-2	-	-	TRBV15	TGTGCCACCAGCAGGGGGACTTTACATGGCTACACCTTC	CATSRGTLHGYTF
TRBJ2-2	TRBD1	many	TRBV23-1	TGCGCCAGCAGGCGCCGGGGACAGGGCGACACCGGGGAGCTGTTTTTT	CASRRRGQGDTGELFF
TRBJ1-1	-	-	TRBV4-1	TGCGCCAGCAGCCAGCTCCCGACAGCACCTATTGAAGCTTTCTTT	CASSQLPTAPIEAFF
TRBJ2-2	-	few	TRBV6-6	TGTGCCAGCAGTTACAGGGCAGCCGCGAACACCGGGGAGCTGTTTTTT	CASSYRAAANTGELFF
TRBJ1-1	TRBD1	few	TRBV5-1	TGCGCCAGCAGCTTGTGGGGGACAGGGGGCTTGGTCACTGAAGCTTTCTTT	CASSLWGTGGLVTEAFF
TRBJ1-5	-	-	TRBV7-2	TGTGCCAGCAGCTTAGGGTTCCTTGGGGAGCCCCAGCATTTT	CASSLGFLGEPQHF
TRBJ2-5	-	few	TRBV28	TGTGCCAGCAGTTTAGGTCTCCTCCTCCAAGAGACCCAGTACTTC	CASSLGLLLQETQYF
TRBJ1-1	-	few	TRBV7-2	TGTGCCAGCAGCTTACAGGGGAGGGGGGCCACTGAAGCTTTCTTT	CASSLQGRGATEAFF
TRBJ2-6	-	-	TRBV19	TGTGCCAGTAGTATTCAAGGGTCCGGGGCCAACGTCCTGACTTTC	CASSIQGSGANVLTF
TRBJ2-1	-	-	TRBV2	TGTGCCAGCAAATGGAACAATGAGCAGTTCTTC	CASKWNNEQFF